The 16 T cell receptor beta chains given below trace back to one sample, sequenced in a study of response to subunit inactivated influenza vaccine. One entry per CDR3 protein results from TCRdb running MiXCR on the RT-PCR reads. The sample has 200,000 to 300,000 distinct CDR3 sequences; 10% to 15% are singletons. Sequenced here: non-naive T cells sorted from PBMCs, sampled approximately 15 days before vaccination. All receptors come from a man aged 50 or older who received an inactivated influenza vaccine.

This clonotype appeared many times. This CDR3 reads CAISQAGSNQPQHF. In nucleotides, the CDR3 is TGTGCCATCAGTCAGGCAGGTAGCAATCAGCCCCAGCATTTT. The V and J genes are TRBV10-3 and TRBJ1-5; no reliable D call. V lost 5 bases and J 0 bases, leaving 8 bases between the germline ends. From germline, CDR1 is ENHRY and CDR2 SYGVKD. The length of the CDR3 is 14 residues.

This clonotype showed up just a few times. The gene calls are TRBV6-1 and TRBJ2-7, with D unclear. Germline assignment: CDR1 MNHNS and CDR2 SASEGT. V gave up 5 bases and J gave up 1 base, with 9 bases separating them. The length of the CDR3 is 13 residues. CDR3 sequence reads: CASSREQSYEQYF. The DNA of the CDR3 is TGTGCCAGCAGTAGAGAGCAGTCCTACGAGCAGTACTTC.

The chain recombines TRBV20-1 with TRBJ2-7; D tentatively reads TRBD1 or TRBD2 (5 bases each). This CDR3 spans 14 amino acids. CDR1 is DFQATT, CDR2 SNEGSKA, per germline (reference sequence). V was cut by 3 bases and J by 1 base, with 13 bases left in between. The CDR3: CSASAGTGSYEQYF. The CDR3 nucleotides are TGCAGTGCTAGTGCCGGGACGGGTTCCTACGAGCAGTACTTC.

At least ten counts were recorded for this clonotype. J is TRBJ2-7 and V is TRBV3-1; 9 positions agree with TRBD2. CDR3 length: 15 amino acids. Germline-derived CDR1 and CDR2 are LGHDT and YNNKEL (reference sequence). V lost 1 base, J lost 3 bases, and 4 bases stayed unmatched. CDR3 nucleotides: TGTGCCAGCAGCCAAGGTGGTAGCGGGGGCTACGAGCAGTACTTC. Amino acid sequence: CASSQGGSGGYEQYF.

This clonotype was counted a few times. The chain is built from TRBV4-1 and TRBJ1-5; 9 bases align to TRBD1. J gave up 3 bases and V 0 bases, and 6 bases lay outside the gene matches. From germline, CDR1 is MGHRA and CDR2 YSYEKL. The CDR3 length is 17 residues. CDR3 region: CASSQDRGTGINQPQHF. DNA of the CDR3: TGCGCCAGCAGCCAAGATAGGGGGACAGGGATCAATCAGCCCCAGCATTTT.

This clonotype was counted only a few times. The chain links TRBV10-3 to TRBJ2-5; TRBD1 agrees at 9 bases. With V trimmed by 2 bases and J by 4 bases, 5 bases remained unmatched. Looked up from germline, CDR1 is ENHRY and CDR2 is SYGVKD. The CDR3 spans 15 residues. CDR3 sequence (DNA): TGTGCCATCAGTGAGAGGGGACAGGGTGCAGAGACCCAGTACTTC. Its protein is CAISERGQGAETQYF.

The rearrangement links TRBV7-2 to TRBJ2-7; 8 nucleotides line up with TRBD1. Germline V lookup: CDR1 SGHTA, CDR2 FQGNSA. Unmatched junction bases numbered 8, after V lost 6 bases and J lost 1 base. The CDR3 has 15 amino acids. CDR3 coding DNA: TGTGCCAGCAGGCGGGCCGGGACAGGATCCTACGAGCAGTACTTC. Its protein product is CASRRAGTGSYEQYF.

The V gene is TRBV6-2 or TRBV6-3, the J gene TRBJ2-3, with D perhaps matching TRBD2 (5 bases). This CDR3 region has 11 residues. Germline V gene data show CDR1 as MNHEY and CDR2 as SVGEGT. V was trimmed by 5 bases and J by 7 bases, leaving 7 bases between them. CDR3 DNA: TGTGCCAGCAGTAGCGGCTATACGCAGTATTTT. Its translation: CASSSGYTQYF.

The sample holds a few counts of this clonotype. This chain connects TRBV5-1 to TRBJ1-1; D is unresolved. Trimming cost V 1 base and J 1 base, with 8 bases left between them. The CDR3 runs to 14 residues. The germline CDR1 and CDR2 sequences are SGHRS and YFSETQ. In nucleotides, the CDR3 is TGCGCCAGCAGCTTGAAAAGCGCGAACACTGAAGCTTTCTTT. As protein: CASSLKSANTEAFF.

The rearrangement joins TRBV23-1 to TRBJ2-7; no reliable D call. TRBV23-1 carries the ORF label, with uncertain function. V lost 6 bases and J lost 3, with 9 bases in between. This CDR3 contains 12 residues. The CDR3 DNA follows: TGCGCCAGCAGACCTCACCTCTACGAGCAGTACTTC. Amino acid sequence: CASRPHLYEQYF.

This clonotype was observed at least ten times. V is TRBV12-3 or TRBV12-4 and J is TRBJ2-3; TRBD2 matches 8 bases. V lost 3 bases, J lost 5 bases, and 7 bases stayed unmatched. The CDR3 is made up of 15 amino acids. The CDR3, as DNA: TGTGCCAGCAGTTTCGACGGGACTAGACAAGATACGCAGTATTTT. It translates to CASSFDGTRQDTQYF.

The chain uses TRBV7-2 and TRBJ2-1, with unresolved D. The CDR3 covers 13 residues. Per the germline V gene, CDR1 is SGHTA and CDR2 is FQGNSA. V dropped 5 bases and J dropped 8 bases, with 13 bases sitting between them. CDR3 nucleotide sequence: TGTGCCAGCAGCCTGGGAACGGAATATGAGCAGTTCTTC. Translated: CASSLGTEYEQFF. Full variable domain (rest looked up from reference TRBV7-2 and TRBJ2-1): GAGVSQSPSNKVTEKGKDVELRCDPISGHTALYWYRQSLGQGLEFLIYFQGNSAPDKSGLPSDRFSAERTGGSVSTLTIQRTQQEDSAVYLCASSLGTEYEQFFGPGTRLTVL.

This clonotype was picked up a small number of times. The genes are TRBV15 and TRBJ2-5, with D perhaps matching TRBD2 (6 bases). Germline-derived CDR1 and CDR2 are LNHNV and YYDKDF (reference sequence). V lost 5 bases to trimming and J lost 1 base, with 14 bases between them. The CDR3 length is 15 residues. CDR3 DNA sequence: TGTGCCACCAGCTGGAGGGGCGATCTCCAAGAGACCCAGTACTTC. It specifies CATSWRGDLQETQYF.

The chain combines TRBV7-9 with TRBJ2-2; D is unresolved. V was trimmed by 5 bases and J by 5 bases, leaving 9 bases between them. Germline CDR1 and CDR2: SEHNR and FQNEAQ (reference sequence). The CDR3 length is 13 residues. The DNA for the CDR3 is TGTGCCAGCAGCCCCCATCAAACCGGGGAGCTGTTTTTT. Its protein is CASSPHQTGELFF. The variable domain in full, completed from reference TRBV7-9 and TRBJ2-2, reads DTGVSQNPRHKITKRGQNVTFRCDPISEHNRLYWYRQTLGQGPEFLTYFQNEAQLEKSRLLSDRFSAERPKGSFSTLEIQRTEQGDSAMYLCASSPHQTGELFFGEGSRLTVL.

This clonotype was detected ten times or more. The chain couples TRBV14 to TRBJ2-7, with D perhaps TRBD2 (5 bases). This CDR3 is 13 amino acids long. Germline CDR1 and CDR2: SGHDN and FVKESK. V was cut by 4 bases and J by 7 bases, with 14 bases left in between. The CDR3 DNA is TGTGCCAGCAGCCCGAACGGGGTTGGGGAGCAGTACTTC. This translates into CASSPNGVGEQYF. Combining the CDR3 with reference TRBV14 and TRBJ2-7 gives the whole variable domain EAGVTQFPSHSVIEKGQTVTLRCDPISGHDNLYWYRRVMGKEIKFLLHFVKESKQDESGMPNNRFLAERTGGTYSTLKVQPAELEDSGVYFCASSPNGVGEQYFGPGTRLTVT.

The chain employs TRBV14 and TRBJ1-2; D uncertain. Germline lookup yields CDR1 SGHDN and CDR2 FVKESK. CDR3 length: 14 amino acids. The germline V and J ends were trimmed by 1 base and 8 bases, with 14 bases remaining between them. CDR3 loop: CASSQVTRASGYTF. CDR3 in DNA: TGTGCCAGCAGCCAAGTTACACGGGCCAGCGGCTACACCTTC.